The source of this TCR beta chain is a study of regulatory T cells in long-lasting Graves disease. Study results and caveats: Preferential use of TRBV28, TRBJ1-2 and TRBJ2-5 was seen in persistent disease.

The time point: newly diagnosed GD, antithyroid drugs for less than 3 months. Extracted RNA from PBMCs served as the source of the TCR library. Patients all came to the study from an endocrinology department in Xi'an, China. CDR3-region Arm-PCR and iRepertoire HTBI primers produced the TCR beta libraries. MiXCR was run by TCRdb on the multiplex PCR reads, yielding one entry per CDR3 protein. The sample yields about 450,000 distinct CDR3 sequences, 14% seen once. Many counts were recorded for this clonotype. Its antigen is currently unknown. Germline values: CDR1 SGHTA, CDR2 FQGTGA. The CDR3 has 14 residues. V lost 4 bases and J lost 8, with 15 bases in between. These data were also reused for a study on T cells in Graves' hyperthyroidism and ophthalmopathy.

This TCR was sampled from a woman aged 50 to 65 with Graves disease. This chain links TRBV7-3 with TRBJ2-1; D is undetermined. Here the sequenced sample was peripheral blood mononuclear cells (PBMCs), taken at new diagnosis, from a patient treated with antithyroid drugs. Here the CDR3 DNA reads TGTGCCAGCAGCTCCCACTCTACTGGGGATGAGCAGTTCTTC. Translated, it gives CASSSHSTGDEQFF.